This T cell receptor (beta chain) is drawn from a study of spatial heterogeneity in lung cancer. Time point: sample taken at primary tumor resection. Study results and caveats: One measure, the expanded intratumoral alpha and beta TCR count, tracked tumor mutation counts. Tumor T-cell coverage was an estimated 7% or so for alpha and roughly 13% for beta chains.

TCR cDNA molecules each carried a unique molecular identifier. Each CDR3 protein is one row after TCRdb ran MiXCR on the 5' RACE reads. The data contain about 24,000 distinct CDR3 sequences, roughly 10% of them singletons. This clonotype has ten or more counts. Its antigen is still unknown. CDR3 size: 16 residues. The ends were cut back, 0 bases at V and 4 bases at J, with 14 bases in the middle. The germline gives CDR1 SGHRS, CDR2 YFSETQ. This specimen was lung tumor tissue, taken at surgery. This receptor was obtained from a male donor with early-stage non-small cell lung cancer. This chain joins TRBV5-1 and TRBJ1-5, with D perhaps TRBD1 (5 bases). For the CDR3, the DNA is TGCGCCAGCAGCTTGGGAGGGGCCACGGAAAATCAGCCCCAGCATTTT. Its translation is CASSLGGATENQPQHF.